The sequence of this TCR beta chain was determined in a study of blood T cell repertoires in COVID-19. Trimming removed 7 bases from V and 2 bases from J; junction bases left unmatched: 5. The CDR3 contains 14 residues. Per germline, CDR1 SNHLY and CDR2 FYNNEI. This clone was seen more than once but under ten times. Only in-frame clones appear in the TCRdb table, and some are missing; sequencing was by immunoSEQ multiplex PCR. The repertoire holds approximately 320,000 clones, with approximately 85% as singletons. This rearrangement joins TRBV2 to TRBJ1-1, with 9 positions matching TRBD1. The origin of this receptor is a human donor in a cohort sampled during active COVID-19. The sample comprised peripheral blood. CDR3 protein: CASTADRGNTEAFF. CDR3 in DNA: TGTGCCAGCACCGCGGACAGGGGCAACACTGAAGCTTTCTTT. The whole variable domain, remainder taken from reference TRBV2 and TRBJ1-1, is EPEVTQTPSHQVTQMGQEVILRCVPISNHLYFYWYRQILGQKVEFLVSFYNNEISEKSEIFDDQFSVERPDGSNFTLKIRSTKLEDSAMYFCASTADRGNTEAFFGQGTRLTVV.